This T cell receptor (beta chain) originates from a study of technical replicates of blood from four donors. TCRdb keeps only in-frame clones here, not all; method: immunoSEQ multiplex PCR. Altogether around 69,000 clones are present, roughly 86% being singletons, with the ten largest covering about 5.1%. Trimming left V 6 bases short and J 4 bases short, with 9 bases between. CDR1 and CDR2 (germline): LNHDA, SQIVND (reference sequence). This CDR3 is 12 amino acids long. The material sequenced was PBMCs. The TCR comes from a human donor in good health. Some clones in this sample may be carry-over from other donors' samples. This chain uses TRBV19 with TRBJ1-1; D is ambiguous. CDR3 DNA sequence: TGTGCCAGTAGGTGGGCCTTCACTGAAGCTTTCTTT. As protein: CASRWAFTEAFF.